This T cell receptor beta chain was sequenced during a study of T cells in Graves' hyperthyroidism and ophthalmopathy. When ophthalmopathy did not progress within 18 months, Graves' hyperthyroidism was considered stable. Patients showing uncontrolled infection, other autoimmune disease, pregnancy or lactation were ineligible. The CDR3 regions of TCR beta were amplified from RNA transcripts. RT-PCR in the first round (using the HTBI primer set) targeted the TCR CDR3. One entry per CDR3 protein results from TCRdb running MiXCR on the multiplex PCR reads. Counted here are roughly 740,000 distinct CDR3 sequences, about 15% occurring once; the ten biggest clones make up under 9.5%. Concerning this clonotype: The target antigen is unknown.

Findings and caveats of the study: The model predicted ophthalmopathy a median approximately six months before onset. Within blood appeared most thyroid clonotypes that had expanded above 0.001.

V lost 1 base, J lost 6 bases, and 9 bases stayed unmatched. Germline V gives CDR1 SGHTS, CDR2 YDEGEE. This CDR3 region has 16 residues. This chain links TRBV5-8 with TRBJ2-1, with 8 bases that match TRBD2. The sequence derives from a man between 18 and 35 years old with Graves' hyperthyroidism. The sequenced sample consisted of blood. This chain's CDR3 is CASSLKGLDEINEQFF. The CDR3 coding sequence is TGTGCCAGCAGCTTGAAGGGACTAGATGAAATCAATGAGCAGTTCTTC.